This entry lists 3 T cell receptor beta chains sequenced from one sample in a study of blood T cell repertoires in COVID-19. TCRdb's copy holds only in-frame clones and misses some; the assay was immunoSEQ multiplex PCR. The data contain 50,000 to 75,000 clones, around 80% of them singletons. Sequenced sample: peripheral blood. These receptors originate from a man aged 60 to 75 with acute or convalescent COVID-19.

This rearrangement joins TRBV9 to TRBJ1-1; perhaps TRBD1 as D (5 bases). The V end was cut by 0 bases, the J end by 6 bases, with 12 bases between. Germline V gene data show CDR1 as SGDLS and CDR2 as YYNGEE. This CDR3 has 14 residues. This chain's CDR3 is CASSVDGGSPEAFF. CDR3 DNA: TGTGCCAGCAGCGTAGATGGGGGGTCTCCTGAAGCTTTCTTT. The whole variable domain, remainder taken from reference TRBV9 and TRBJ1-1, is DSGVTQTPKHLITATGQRVTLRCSPRSGDLSVYWYQQSLDQGLQFLIQYYNGEERAKGNILERFSAQQFPDLHSELNLSSLELGDSALYFCASSVDGGSPEAFFGQGTRLTVV.

This clone was counted a single time. V is TRBV6-1 and J is TRBJ1-2, with D unclear. V was shortened by 2 bases and J by 4 bases, with 11 bases between the two germline ends. The germline V gene has CDR1 MNHNS and CDR2 SASEGT. This CDR3 is built from 14 residues. The CDR3 loop is CASSESNRVYGYTF. The CDR3 DNA sequence: TGTGCCAGCAGTGAAAGTAACAGAGTCTATGGCTACACCTTC.

V and J are TRBV7-3 and TRBJ2-1; 9 bases map to TRBD1. Germline loops: CDR1 SGHTA, CDR2 FQGTGA. This CDR3 spans 17 amino acids. Losses at the gene ends were 5 bases for V and 3 bases for J; bases not matched to a gene: 11. CDR3 sequence (DNA): TGTGCCAGCAGCCTAGGGCGCCGGGACAGGGACTACAATGAGCAGTTCTTC. Its protein is CASSLGRRDRDYNEQFF.